The 2 T cell receptor beta chains given below trace back to one sample, sequenced in a study of T cell responses to AZD1222 COVID-19 vaccine. Some clones are missing from TCRdb's copy, which holds only in-frame ones; the method was immunoSEQ multiplex PCR. The sample includes some 150,000 clones, roughly 88% of them seen just once. The source material was peripheral blood, sampled on day 0 of MenACWY control vaccination. These receptors were collected from an adult in good health.

The V and J genes are TRBV11-2 and TRBJ2-1, with 7 nucleotides matching TRBD1. Germline CDR1 and CDR2: SGHAT and FQNNGV. The CDR3 spans 13 residues. Trimming took 5 bases from V and 9 from J; bases not matched to a gene: 7. The CDR3 is CASSLRTGGEQFF. The DNA of the CDR3 is TGTGCCAGCAGCCTACGGACAGGTGGTGAGCAGTTCTTC.

The CDR3 is CASSVGTGGLGYEQYF. The DNA of the CDR3 is TGTGCCAGCAGCGTAGGAACAGGGGGATTGGGCTACGAGCAGTACTTC. V usage is TRBV9 and J usage is TRBJ2-7; 8 bases match TRBD1. This CDR3 contains 16 residues. CDR1 is SGDLS, CDR2 YYNGEE, per germline. V trimming: 0 bases; J trimming: 3 bases; junction bases outside the gene matches: 8.